This TCR beta chain derives from a study of cytomegalovirus exposure and HLA in healthy donors. Germline CDR1 reads DFQATT; CDR2 reads SNEGSKA (reference sequence). CDR3 size: 11 residues. V lost 1 base and J lost 10; bases outside the gene matches: 0. Researchers ran the PCR with 60 Vbeta and 13 Jbeta primers. Only in-frame clones appear in the TCRdb table, and some are missing; sequencing was by immunoSEQ multiplex PCR. This table holds about 43,000 clones. Concerning this clone itself: The antigen is undetermined.

General study findings and limits: Reportedly, diagnosis of cytomegalovirus status by the classifier showed high specificity and sensitivity.

The sequence derives from a woman aged 25 to 39 in good health and CMV-seronegative. The chain has TRBV20-1 and TRBJ2-1, with 8 bases matching TRBD2. The specimen was PBMCs. The DNA of the CDR3 is TGCAGTGCTAGAGGGACTAGCGAGCAGTTCTTC. It specifies CSARGTSEQFF.